One and the same sample provided the 21 T cell receptor beta chains below, sequenced in a study of Ad26.COV2.S vaccination and SARS-CoV-2 variants. Stated treatment: about 20 received Ad26.COV2.S at low or high dose, single or two shots; 5 received placebo; per-sample allocation not given. Each sample was drawn 63 days after the first injection (of vaccine or placebo). The table came from immunoSEQ multiplex PCR; TCRdb's copy has only in-frame clones and leaves some out. The sample consists of approximately 300,000 clones, about 82% of them appearing once. This material consisted of peripheral blood, taken in a trial of Ad26.COV2.S vaccine versus placebo. The source is a person aged 18-60 years who received the Ad26.COV2.S COVID-19 vaccine or a placebo.

The chain uses TRBV5-1 and TRBJ1-1; D possibly corresponds to TRBD1 (6 bases). There are 14 residues in the CDR3. Germline V gene lookup returns CDR1 SGHRS and CDR2 YFSETQ. The ends were cut back, 0 bases at V and 4 bases at J, with 10 bases in the middle. The CDR3 coding sequence is TGCGCCAGCAGCTTGGCAGGGGCCCGCACTGAAGCTTTCTTT. Its translation is CASSLAGARTEAFF.

The chain employs TRBV5-4 and TRBJ1-6; tentative D call: TRBD1 (6 bases). The germline gives CDR1 SGHNT, CDR2 YYREEE (reference sequence). This CDR3 contains 16 residues. V gave up 4 bases and J gave up 3 bases, with 14 bases separating them. The CDR3, as DNA: TGTGCCAGCAGCCAACAGGGAGTGGGCTATAATTCACCCCTCCACTTT. Translating gives CASSQQGVGYNSPLHF.

The rearrangement joins TRBV27 to TRBJ2-7; D unclear. V was shortened by 5 bases and J by 2 bases, with 10 bases between the two germline ends. The germline CDR1 and CDR2 sequences are MNHEY and SMNVEV (reference sequence). CDR3 length: 13 amino acids. The CDR3 spells CASSPRQAYEQYF. CDR3 DNA: TGTGCCAGCAGTCCGAGACAAGCCTACGAGCAGTACTTC.

A few counts support this clone. V is TRBV29-1 and J is TRBJ2-2, with TRBD2 matching 13 bases. In germline, CDR1 is SQVTM, CDR2 ANQGSEA. The CDR3 sequence is 14 residues long. With 8 bases clipped from V and 4 bases from J, the junction kept 4 bases outside the gene matches. The CDR3 region has the DNA TGCAGCACGACTAGCGGGGGGCCCACCGGGGAGCTGTTTTTT. Translated: CSTTSGGPTGELFF.

The chain employs TRBV7-9 and TRBJ2-7; 7 bases align to TRBD1. Losses at the gene ends were 5 bases for V and 2 bases for J; bases not matched to a gene: 0. The CDR3 length is 12 residues. In germline, CDR1 is SEHNR, CDR2 FQNEAQ (reference sequence). The CDR3 bases are TGTGCCAGCAGCACAGGGGCCTACGAGCAGTACTTC. Its protein is CASSTGAYEQYF.

In nucleotides, the CDR3 is TGCAGCGTTGCCCTCGCTAGCGGGAGGACAGATACGCAGTATTTT. This codes for CSVALASGRTDTQYF. The chain links TRBV29-1 to TRBJ2-3; TRBD2 matches at 11 bases. Per germline, CDR1 SQVTM and CDR2 ANQGSEA. After removal of 4 bases from V and 3 bases from J, the junction contained 6 bases not matched to a gene. The CDR3 has 15 residues.

The chain joins TRBV7-6 to TRBJ1-1, with 10 bases fitting TRBD1. The germline CDR1 and CDR2 sequences are SGHVS and FNYEAQ. The CDR3 has 13 amino acids. V lost 4 bases to trimming and J lost 8 bases; unmatched junction nucleotides: 4. CDR3 DNA: TGTGCCAGCAGCTCGACAGGGGGCGGGGAAGCTTTCTTT. Amino acids: CASSSTGGGEAFF.

This clone was recorded once. The rearrangement uses TRBV7-2 and TRBJ2-7; the match to TRBD1 covers 7 bases. The V and J ends lost 6 bases and 0 bases, in that order; junction bases with no gene match: 11. This CDR3 is 16 amino acids long. Germline V lookup: CDR1 SGHTA, CDR2 FQGNSA. The CDR3 DNA reads as TGTGCCAGCAGACGATCGTCCGGGACAGCCTCCTACGAGCAGTACTTC. Protein sequence: CASRRSSGTASYEQYF.

J is TRBJ1-2 and V is TRBV3-1 (or the pseudogene TRBV3-2); D remains ambiguous. Trimming pared 0 bases from V and 4 bases from J, leaving 9 bases between. The CDR3 covers 14 residues. Germline V CDR1 and CDR2: LGHDT, YNNKEL (reference sequence). The CDR3 nucleotides are TGTGCCAGCAGCCAAGATTTACGGAGCTATGGCTACACCTTC. It codes for CASSQDLRSYGYTF.

The gene calls are TRBV4-1 and TRBJ2-3; the D gene is possibly TRBD1 (6 bases). The CDR3 has 16 amino acids. V dropped 2 bases and J dropped 1 base, with 13 bases sitting between them. CDR1 MGHRA and CDR2 YSYEKL come from the germline V gene. CDR3 in DNA: TGCGCCAGCAGCCAATACGCAGGGGTCGGCACAGATACGCAGTATTTT. Amino acids: CASSQYAGVGTDTQYF.

The DNA of the CDR3 is TGTGCCAGCAGCCGGCGGACGGATATCTACGAGCAGTACTTC. Translation gives CASSRRTDIYEQYF. V usage is TRBV4-2 and J usage is TRBJ2-7; D is uncertain. V was clipped by 4 bases and J by 3 bases, with 13 bases between them. From germline, CDR1 is LGHNA and CDR2 YNFKEQ. The CDR3 has 14 amino acids.

The CDR3 loop is CASSLALSGNEKLFF. Here the CDR3 DNA reads TGCGCCAGCAGCTTGGCCCTTTCGGGTAATGAAAAACTGTTTTTT. This chain joins TRBV5-1 and TRBJ1-4; D remains unclear. The germline V gene encodes CDR1 SGHRS and CDR2 YFSETQ. Trimming cost V 0 bases and J 4 bases, with 10 bases left between them. This CDR3 is 15 amino acids long.

The rearrangement links TRBV27 to TRBJ1-2, with 8 bases matching TRBD1. The ends lost 2 bases at V and 4 bases at J; junction bases unmatched: 6. From germline, CDR1 is MNHEY and CDR2 SMNVEV (reference sequence). The CDR3 runs to 15 residues. The CDR3 sequence: CASSLGRDRPYGYTF. DNA for the CDR3: TGTGCCAGCAGTTTAGGTCGGGACAGGCCCTATGGCTACACCTTC.

This chain links TRBV30 with TRBJ1-1, with a tentative D call TRBD1 (6 bases). V was cut by 1 base and J by 5 bases, with 17 bases left in between. Germline V gene sequence: CDR1 GTSNPN, CDR2 SVGIG (reference sequence). The CDR3 is made up of 15 amino acids. The CDR3 loop is CAWSGRGNGGTEAFF. The CDR3 DNA follows: TGTGCCTGGAGTGGCAGGGGAAATGGGGGAACTGAAGCTTTCTTT.

The chain is built from TRBV6-5 and TRBJ1-2; 8 bases match TRBD1. Germline loops: CDR1 MNHEY, CDR2 SVGAGI. Trimming cost V 7 bases and J 8 bases; bases outside gene matches: 6. CDR3 length: 12 amino acids. The CDR3 DNA sequence: TGTGCCAGCACCTTGGACAGGGAGGGCTACACCTTC. Translation gives CASTLDREGYTF.

The chain carries TRBV7-8 and TRBJ2-3, with D perhaps matching TRBD1 (6 bases). Between the trimmed V and J ends, which lost 2 bases and 2 bases, there was a span of 8 bases. Per the germline V gene, CDR1 is SGHVS and CDR2 is FQNEAQ. The CDR3 is made up of 14 amino acids. The CDR3 nucleotides read TGTGCCAGCAGCTTAAACAGGGACACAGATACGCAGTATTTT. Translating gives CASSLNRDTDTQYF.

The J gene is TRBJ1-3, the V gene TRBV4-2; D is unclear. V lost 0 bases and J 4 bases, leaving 13 bases between the germline ends. The CDR3 is made up of 16 amino acids. The germline gives CDR1 LGHNA, CDR2 YNFKEQ. The CDR3 loop reads CASSQDGRIGGNTIYF. For the CDR3, the DNA is TGTGCCAGCAGCCAAGATGGAAGGATTGGGGGAAACACCATATATTTT.

The chain is built from TRBV11-3 and TRBJ2-1; 7 bases are a match to TRBD1. CDR1 and CDR2 from the germline V gene are SGHNT and YENEEA. The junction had 5 bases not matched to a gene; V was cut back by 2 bases and J by 4 bases. There are 15 residues in the CDR3. The CDR3 here is CASSLFKTGYNEQFF. In DNA form, the CDR3 reads TGTGCCAGCAGCTTATTCAAGACAGGGTACAATGAGCAGTTCTTC.

This sequence joins TRBV10-3 and TRBJ2-3; perhaps TRBD1 as D (7 bases). V was pared by 4 bases and J by 2 bases, with 13 bases between. The germline V gene has CDR1 ENHRY and CDR2 SYGVKD. This CDR3 is built from 15 residues. CDR3 loop: CAISGRGQDTDTQYF. In DNA form, the CDR3 reads TGTGCCATCAGTGGGAGGGGGCAGGACACAGATACGCAGTATTTT.

The V call is TRBV6-5, the J call TRBJ1-3; D is unresolved. Germline V lookup: CDR1 MNHEY, CDR2 SVGAGI. The CDR3 runs 15 residues. Trimming left V 6 bases short and J 0 bases short, with 12 bases between. The DNA for the CDR3 is TGTGCCAGCAGGTACCGGACGAACTCTGGAAACACCATATATTTT. As protein: CASRYRTNSGNTIYF.

The chain combines TRBV11-2 with TRBJ1-2; D is unclear. From germline, CDR1 is SGHAT and CDR2 FQNNGV. Trimming took 5 bases from V and 4 from J, leaving 17 bases between them. The CDR3 totals 15 residues. The CDR3 sequence is CASSLPGEIVYGYTF. DNA for the CDR3: TGTGCCAGCAGCCTACCCGGGGAGATAGTCTATGGCTACACCTTC.